This TCR beta chain was observed in a study of T-cell reconstitution after alpha-beta-depleted transplantation in children. Unique molecular identifiers were incorporated when the TCRbeta library was constructed. TCRdb reprocessed the PCR reads via MiXCR and lists one record per CDR3 protein. This sample yields 150,000 to 200,000 distinct CDR3 sequences, of which roughly 6.5% are seen a single time; roughly 4.7% belongs to the top ten. The CDR3 runs to 14 residues. Per the germline V gene, CDR1 is SQVTM and CDR2 is ANQGSEA. The V gene lost 3 bases and the J gene lost 10 bases, with 19 bases spanning the gap. This clonotype was counted many times. As yet, its antigen is unknown. Findings of the study overall: By about two months after transplant, alpha-beta T cells reportedly arose from several hundred graft clones that had expanded. Newly produced T cells mostly provided counts and TCRbeta diversity after one year, as hyperexpanded clones declined. Recipient T cells and thymic progenitors that survived gave rise to the high TCRbeta diversity observed at day 60 in some patients.

This TCR was recovered from a girl in the first two years of life with combined immunodeficiency, due to receive a stem cell transplant. The starting material was PBMCs, obtained before TCRalphabeta/CD19-depleted stem cell transplant. The chain links TRBV29-1 to TRBJ2-1; a weak D match, TRBD2 (6 bases). The CDR3 sequence is CSVEVRGTTLEQFF. CDR3 sequence (DNA): TGCAGCGTTGAGGTGCGGGGAACTACTTTGGAGCAGTTCTTC.